The 7 T cell receptor beta chains below come from one sample, sequenced in a study of T cells expressing NK-cell markers. Reprocessing the 5' RACE reads, TCRdb reports a single entry for every CDR3 protein and omits DNA. Its table lists 300,000 to 500,000 distinct CDR3 sequences. Sequencing was carried out using blood T cells: a sorted CD56 or NKG2C T cell subset, CD4+ or CD8+ T cells, or bulk PBMC T cells (not recorded which). The receptors were sampled from a woman aged 45-59 years in good health.

This chain connects TRBV12-3 or TRBV12-4 to TRBJ1-5; TCRdb proposes TRBD1, but this gene call is untestable without DNA. The CDR3 totals 14 residues. CDR3 sequence: CASSSTGVGQPQHF.

V is TRBV20-1 and J is TRBJ1-5; TCRdb picks TRBD1, but there is no DNA to check that call. Germline V CDR1 and CDR2: DFQATT, SNEGSKA (reference sequence). CDR3 length: 16 residues. CDR3 amino acids: CSATIGGGTGTQPQHF.

The chain combines TRBV12-3 or TRBV12-4 with TRBJ1-3; TCRdb gives TRBD1 as the D gene, but with no DNA this cannot be confirmed. This CDR3 is 15 amino acids long. The CDR3 region is CASTIGQGVGNTIYF.

V is TRBV5-1 and J is TRBJ1-1; without DNA, the TCRdb call of TRBD1 cannot be checked. Germline V gene lookup returns CDR1 SGHRS and CDR2 YFSETQ. The CDR3 covers 15 residues. CDR3 region: CASSLLGGRDTEAFF.

The rearrangement uses TRBV11-2 and TRBJ2-1. CDR1 and CDR2 from the germline V gene are SGHAT and FQNNGV. This CDR3 is 14 amino acids long. The CDR3 loop reads CASSPRTSYNEQFF.

The chain combines TRBV5-1 with TRBJ2-7; TCRdb reports TRBD2, a call that lacks DNA to check it against. CDR3 length: 15 amino acids. Germline V gene data show CDR1 as SGHRS and CDR2 as YFSETQ. Here the CDR3 reads CASSWFGGESYEQYF.

This rearrangement joins TRBV10-2 to TRBJ2-1; TCRdb reports TRBD2, a call that lacks DNA to check it against. CDR1 WSHSY and CDR2 SAAADI come from the germline V gene. The CDR3 contains 13 residues. CDR3 residues: CASNPSGNSEQFF.